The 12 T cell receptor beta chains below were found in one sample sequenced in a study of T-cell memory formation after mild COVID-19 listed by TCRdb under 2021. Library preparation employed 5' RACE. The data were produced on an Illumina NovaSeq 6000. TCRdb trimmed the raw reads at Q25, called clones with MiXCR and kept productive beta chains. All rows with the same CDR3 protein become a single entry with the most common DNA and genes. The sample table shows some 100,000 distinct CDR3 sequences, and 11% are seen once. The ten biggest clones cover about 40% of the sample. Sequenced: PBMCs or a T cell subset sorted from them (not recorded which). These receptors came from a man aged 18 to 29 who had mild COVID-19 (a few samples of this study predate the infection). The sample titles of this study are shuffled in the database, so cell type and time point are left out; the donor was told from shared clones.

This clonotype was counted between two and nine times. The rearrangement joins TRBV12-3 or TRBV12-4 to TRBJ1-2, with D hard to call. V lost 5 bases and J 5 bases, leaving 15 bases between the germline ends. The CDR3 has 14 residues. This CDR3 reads CASSLGGGMYGYTF. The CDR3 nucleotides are TGTGCCAGCAGTCTCGGCGGAGGGATGTATGGCTACACCTTC.

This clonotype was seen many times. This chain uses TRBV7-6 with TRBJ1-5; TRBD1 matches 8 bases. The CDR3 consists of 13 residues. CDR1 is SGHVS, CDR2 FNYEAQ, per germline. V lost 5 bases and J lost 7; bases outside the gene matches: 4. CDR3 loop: CASSGQGSQPQHF. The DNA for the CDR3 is TGTGCCAGCAGCGGACAGGGTAGCCAGCCCCAGCATTTT.

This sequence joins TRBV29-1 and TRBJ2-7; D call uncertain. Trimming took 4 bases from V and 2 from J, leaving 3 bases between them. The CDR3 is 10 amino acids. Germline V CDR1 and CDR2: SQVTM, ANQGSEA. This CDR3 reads CSVVTYEQYF. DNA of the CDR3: TGCAGCGTTGTAACCTACGAGCAGTACTTC.

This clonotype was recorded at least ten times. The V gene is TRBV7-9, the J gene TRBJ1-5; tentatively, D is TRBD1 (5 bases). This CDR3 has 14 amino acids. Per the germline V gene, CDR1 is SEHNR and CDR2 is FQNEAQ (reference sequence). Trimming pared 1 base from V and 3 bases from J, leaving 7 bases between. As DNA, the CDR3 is TGTGCCAGCAGCTTAGAGGACACCAATCAGCCCCAGCATTTT. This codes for CASSLEDTNQPQHF.

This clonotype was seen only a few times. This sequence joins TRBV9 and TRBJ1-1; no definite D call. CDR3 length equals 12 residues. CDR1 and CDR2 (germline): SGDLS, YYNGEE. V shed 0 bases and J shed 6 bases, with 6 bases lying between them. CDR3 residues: CASSVADAEAFF. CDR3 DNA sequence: TGTGCCAGCAGCGTAGCCGACGCTGAAGCTTTCTTT.

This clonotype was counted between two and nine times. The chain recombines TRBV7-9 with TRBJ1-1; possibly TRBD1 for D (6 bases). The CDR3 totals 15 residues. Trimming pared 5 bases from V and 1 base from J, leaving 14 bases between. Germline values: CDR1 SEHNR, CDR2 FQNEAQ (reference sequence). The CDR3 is CASSPDSPWNTEAFF. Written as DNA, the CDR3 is TGTGCCAGCAGCCCGGACAGCCCCTGGAACACTGAAGCTTTCTTT.

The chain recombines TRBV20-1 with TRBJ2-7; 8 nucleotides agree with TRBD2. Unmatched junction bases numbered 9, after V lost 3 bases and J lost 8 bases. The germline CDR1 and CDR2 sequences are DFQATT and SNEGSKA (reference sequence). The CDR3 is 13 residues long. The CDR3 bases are TGCAGTGCTAGTTCTGCGGGACTAGACAAGCAGTACTTC. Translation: CSASSAGLDKQYF.

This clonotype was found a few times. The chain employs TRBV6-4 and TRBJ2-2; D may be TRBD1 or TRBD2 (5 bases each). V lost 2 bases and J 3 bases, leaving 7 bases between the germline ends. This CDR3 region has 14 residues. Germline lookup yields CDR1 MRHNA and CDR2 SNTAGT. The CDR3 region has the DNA TGTGCCAGCAGTGACAGGGGAGACACCGGGGAGCTGTTTTTT. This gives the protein CASSDRGDTGELFF.

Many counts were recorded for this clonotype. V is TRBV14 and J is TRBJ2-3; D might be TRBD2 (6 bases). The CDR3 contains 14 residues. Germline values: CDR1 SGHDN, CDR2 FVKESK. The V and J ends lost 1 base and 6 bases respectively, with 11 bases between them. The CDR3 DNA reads TGTGCCAGCAGCCAAGTGGCGGGGTGGGATACGCAGTATTTT. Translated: CASSQVAGWDTQYF.

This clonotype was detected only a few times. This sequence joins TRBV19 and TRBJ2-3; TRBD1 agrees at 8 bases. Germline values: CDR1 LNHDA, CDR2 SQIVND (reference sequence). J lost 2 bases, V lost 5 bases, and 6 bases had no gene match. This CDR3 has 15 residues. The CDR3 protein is CASSEGQGATDTQYF. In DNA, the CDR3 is TGTGCCAGTAGTGAGGGGCAGGGGGCCACAGATACGCAGTATTTT.

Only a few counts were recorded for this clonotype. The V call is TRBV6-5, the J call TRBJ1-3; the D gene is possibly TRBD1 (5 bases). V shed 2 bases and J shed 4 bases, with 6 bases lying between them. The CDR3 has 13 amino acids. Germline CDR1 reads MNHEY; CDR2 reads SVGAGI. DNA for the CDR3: TGTGCCAGCAGTTACGGGGGAGGAAACACCATATATTTT. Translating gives CASSYGGGNTIYF.

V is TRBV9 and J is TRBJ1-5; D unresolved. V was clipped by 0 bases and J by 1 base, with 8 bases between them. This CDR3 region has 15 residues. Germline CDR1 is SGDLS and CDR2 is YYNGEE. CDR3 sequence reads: CASSVGSVSNQPQHF. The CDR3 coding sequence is TGTGCCAGCAGCGTAGGGTCCGTAAGCAATCAGCCCCAGCATTTT. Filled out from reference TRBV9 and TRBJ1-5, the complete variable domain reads DSGVTQTPKHLITATGQRVTLRCSPRSGDLSVYWYQQSLDQGLQFLIQYYNGEERAKGNILERFSAQQFPDLHSELNLSSLELGDSALYFCASSVGSVSNQPQHFGDGTRLSIL.